The clone carrying this TCR beta chain was picked up a small number of times. Its antigen is as yet unknown. The junction shows a germline mismatch at one end, possibly a read error. Total RNA amounts of at least 6 micrograms were extracted per sample. The CDR3 contains 15 residues. Germline values: CDR1 DFQATT, CDR2 SNEGSKA (reference sequence). The data stem from a study of blood T cells in healthy people across ages. Study as a whole: Template switching captured about one barcoded beta molecule per two T cells.

General study findings and limits: Higher naive T cell percentage went strongly together with higher TCR beta diversity. Unsorted PBMC material precluded a definitive naive versus antigen-experienced comparison.

A second about 6 to 12 cycle PCR used barcoded and J-beta primers. TCRdb re-called the 5' RACE reads with MiXCR, one entry per CDR3 protein. The sample has around 1,800,000 distinct CDR3 sequences, roughly two fifths seen once; the top ten hold under 25%. The V and J genes are TRBV20-1 and TRBJ2-5; possible D gene TRBD2, 7 bases. The sequenced sample consisted of blood. The clonotype was recovered from a human donor in good health. CDR3 nucleotide sequence: TGCAGTGTTAGAGATTGGGGGGGGCAACAAGAGACCCAGTACTTC. It yields the protein CSVRDWGGQQETQYF.